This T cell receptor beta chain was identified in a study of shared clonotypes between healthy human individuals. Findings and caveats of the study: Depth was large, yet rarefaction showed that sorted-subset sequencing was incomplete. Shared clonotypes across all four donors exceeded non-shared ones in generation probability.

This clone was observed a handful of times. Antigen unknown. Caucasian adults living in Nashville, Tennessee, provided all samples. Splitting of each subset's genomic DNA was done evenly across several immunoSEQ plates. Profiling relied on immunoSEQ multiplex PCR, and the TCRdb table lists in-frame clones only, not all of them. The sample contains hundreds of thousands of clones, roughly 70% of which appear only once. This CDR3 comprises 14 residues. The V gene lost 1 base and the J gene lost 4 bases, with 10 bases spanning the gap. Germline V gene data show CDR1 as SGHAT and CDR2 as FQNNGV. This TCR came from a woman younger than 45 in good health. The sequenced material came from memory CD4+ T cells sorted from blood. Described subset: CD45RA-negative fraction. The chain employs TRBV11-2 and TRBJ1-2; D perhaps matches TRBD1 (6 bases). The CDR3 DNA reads TGTGCCAGCAGCTTAGGGACAGCTCCCTATGGCTACACCTTC. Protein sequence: CASSLGTAPYGYTF.